The source of this T cell receptor (beta chain) is a study of T cell changes during pregnancy in multiple sclerosis (dated by TCRdb to between 2018 and 2021). At the level of the whole study: Changes in the T cell repertoire over the course of pregnancy were examined in this study in women with multiple sclerosis.

The CDR3 sequence holds 14 residues, the cysteine and phenylalanine included. Only the CDR3 DNA stays, 42 bases, in frame from base 1. V is trimmed back by 8 bases and J by 6 bases, and the junction contains 4 bases that no gene match accounts for. CDR1 and CDR2, looked up from the germline V gene (reference sequence), are SEHNR and FQNEAQ. With regard to this clone: The target of this receptor is not known. Base-call qualities are not available, and no considerably larger clone is one nucleotide away.

Library method: the immunoSEQ multiplex PCR assay. This immuneACCESS table, as held by TCRdb, lists in-frame sequences with V and J called but not all clones. Of the missing ones, under half trace to an unresolved V gene in checked studies; the others have no known cause. The sample has over 45,000 clones on record, 90% of them singletons. The biggest ten clones account for around 2% of the sample. The sequence links TRBV7-9 to TRBJ2-1, with 13 middle bases fitting TRBD2. Specimen: peripheral blood, collected in the first trimester of pregnancy. This clonotype was obtained from a female donor in good health, enrolled as a control in a pregnancy study. The nucleotide sequence reads TGTGCCAGCGGCGGGACTAGCGGGACCAATGAGCAGTTCTTC. It codes for CASGGTSGTNEQFF.